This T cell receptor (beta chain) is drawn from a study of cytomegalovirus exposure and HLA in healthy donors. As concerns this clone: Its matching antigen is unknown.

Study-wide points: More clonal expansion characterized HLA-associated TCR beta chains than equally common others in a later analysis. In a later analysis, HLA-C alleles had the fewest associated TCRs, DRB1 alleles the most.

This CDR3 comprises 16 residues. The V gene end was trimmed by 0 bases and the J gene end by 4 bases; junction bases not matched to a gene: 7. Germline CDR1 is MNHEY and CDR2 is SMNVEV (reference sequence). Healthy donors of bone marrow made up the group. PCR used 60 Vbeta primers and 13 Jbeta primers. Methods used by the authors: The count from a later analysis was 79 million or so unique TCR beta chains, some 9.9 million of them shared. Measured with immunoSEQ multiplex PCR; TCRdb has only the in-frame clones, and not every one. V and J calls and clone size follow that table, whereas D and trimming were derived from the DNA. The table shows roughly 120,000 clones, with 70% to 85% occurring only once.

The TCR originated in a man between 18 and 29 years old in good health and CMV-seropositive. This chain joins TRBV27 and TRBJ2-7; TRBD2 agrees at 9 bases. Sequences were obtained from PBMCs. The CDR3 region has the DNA TGTGCCAGCAGTTTATCGTTGGCGGGAGGGCCTTACGAGCAGTACTTC. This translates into CASSLSLAGGPYEQYF.